These T cell receptor beta chains were read from a single sample in a study of blood T cell repertoires in COVID-19. Using immunoSEQ multiplex PCR, the repertoire was profiled, and TCRdb retains in-frame clones only, with some absent. The table has about 100,000 clones, around 90% seen once. The sequencing sample was made of peripheral blood. Every receptor here comes from a human donor with COVID-19, enrolled during active disease. The donor label of this sample is uncertain. CDR3s include the opening cysteine and the closing phenylalanine or tryptophan. The D gene is left open where the match is weak. Size is stated for part of the rows, as once, few or many counts, or as a class when the clone is expanded.

j_call	clone_size	cdr3_length	v_call	d_call	cdr3_aa	cdr3_nt
TRBJ2-1	.	15	TRBV5-1	TRBD2	CASSLGGGRGDEQFF	TGCGCCAGCAGCCTTGGCGGGGGGCGGGGGGATGAGCAGTTCTTC
TRBJ2-1	.	13	TRBV24-1	.	CATSVVRGGEQFF	TGTGCCACCAGTGTAGTAAGGGGCGGTGAGCAGTTCTTC
TRBJ2-3	.	16	TRBV2	.	CASSFREGGSADTQYF	TGTGCCAGCAGTTTTAGGGAGGGGGGGTCGGCAGATACGCAGTATTTT
TRBJ2-7	.	11	TRBV7-9	.	CASSFIHEQYF	TGTGCCAGCAGCTTCATCCACGAGCAGTACTTC
TRBJ1-4	.	15	TRBV4-2	TRBD1	CASSQPGQGNEKLFF	TGTGCCAGCAGCCAACCGGGACAGGGGAATGAAAAACTGTTTTTT
TRBJ1-2	.	13	TRBV11-2	.	CASSLDRNYGYTF	TGTGCCAGCAGCTTGGACAGAAACTATGGCTACACCTTC
TRBJ1-5	once	16	TRBV18	.	CASSRAQGNSNQPQHF	TGTGCCAGCTCCCGAGCACAGGGCAATAGCAATCAGCCCCAGCATTTT
TRBJ2-5	.	14	TRBV10-2	TRBD2	CASSSSGGAGTQYF	TGCGCCAGCAGTTCTAGCGGGGGGGCCGGGACCCAGTACTTC
TRBJ1-5	few	14	TRBV7-8	.	CASSPKEESGAQHF	TGTGCCAGCAGCCCAAAAGAGGAGTCGGGGGCCCAGCATTTT
TRBJ2-7	.	15	TRBV19	TRBD2	CASSKTSGDAHEQYF	TGTGCCAGTAGTAAAACTAGCGGGGACGCCCACGAGCAGTACTTC
TRBJ1-5	.	19	TRBV11-3	TRBD1	CASSLGRDRGRQSNQPQHF	TGTGCCAGCAGCTTAGGCCGGGACAGGGGGCGGCAATCGAATCAGCCCCAGCATTTT
TRBJ1-1	.	15	TRBV5-5	.	CASRFGATGNTEAFF	TGTGCCAGCAGATTTGGGGCAACAGGGAACACTGAAGCTTTCTTT
TRBJ1-1	once	16	TRBV18	.	CASSPMLTEGNTEAFF	TGTGCCAGCTCACCCATGTTGACGGAGGGTAACACTGAAGCTTTCTTT